This T cell receptor (beta chain) was identified in a study of blood T cell repertoires in COVID-19. At the level of the study: T cells, B-cell-depleted T cells, or PBMCs supplied cDNA or gDNA.

Authors' analysis steps: It was from reference gene primer amplification that nucleated cell counts were estimated. This table comes from immunoSEQ multiplex PCR, and its TCRdb copy is limited to in-frame clones, with some not included. V, J and clone size reflect that table, while D and trimming were determined from the DNA. This table holds roughly 320,000 clones, around 84% found once. The V segment lost 2 bases and the J segment 3 bases; nucleotides outside the gene matches: 4. Per germline, CDR1 SGDLS and CDR2 YYNGEE. This CDR3 has 14 residues. The source material was peripheral blood. The chain employs TRBV9 and TRBJ2-7; 8 nucleotides align to TRBD2. The clonotype was recovered from a man between 65 and 85 years old with acute or convalescent COVID-19. CDR3 sequence (DNA): TGTGCCAGCAGCGTGGCCGGGACTAGCTACGAGCAGTACTTC. Its translation: CASSVAGTSYEQYF.